Sequencing of this T cell receptor beta chain was carried out in a study of T-cell memory formation after mild COVID-19. The table lists this clonotype with a few counts. CDR1 is SGHRS, CDR2 YFSETQ, per germline. The CDR3 is 16 residues long. V was shortened by 4 bases and J by 2 bases, with 18 bases between the two germline ends. In TCRdb, the 5' RACE reads were re-called with MiXCR into one record per CDR3 protein. The sample yields 500,000 to 550,000 distinct CDR3 sequences, about a fifth seen once. The receptor's source is an adult woman who had mild COVID-19 (a few samples of this study predate the infection). Cell type and time point are not known. Input material: PBMCs or a T cell subset sorted from them (not recorded which). The chain links TRBV5-1 to TRBJ2-5; no clear D gene. The DNA for the CDR3 is TGCGCCAGCAGCAGTGATTCCGGGCGTTGGCAAGAGACCCAGTACTTC. Its protein product is CASSSDSGRWQETQYF.